What follows are 26 T cell receptor beta chains derived from one specimen sequenced in a study of shared clonotypes between healthy human individuals. Data came from immunoSEQ multiplex PCR; TCRdb stores just in-frame clones and leaves some out. The sample records under 120,000 clones, less than 80% being singletons. Sequenced: memory CD8+ T cells sorted from blood. Indicated subset: CD45RO+ cells pooled with CCR7-negative TemRA cells. The receptors derive from a woman between 25 and 40 years old in good health.

The chain recombines TRBV7-2 with TRBJ2-7, with 8 bases fitting TRBD1. This CDR3 spans 14 amino acids. Germline V CDR1 and CDR2: SGHTA, FQGNSA. The V gene end was trimmed by 5 bases and the J gene end by 2 bases; junction bases not matched to a gene: 5. The CDR3 nucleotides are TGTGCCAGCAGCCCGGACAGGGTGGCCTACGAGCAGTACTTC. It specifies CASSPDRVAYEQYF. The full variable domain, its missing parts supplied by reference TRBV7-2 and TRBJ2-7, is GAGVSQSPSNKVTEKGKDVELRCDPISGHTALYWYRQSLGQGLEFLIYFQGNSAPDKSGLPSDRFSAERTGGSVSTLTIQRTQQEDSAVYLCASSPDRVAYEQYFGPGTRLTVT.

The chain is built from TRBV6-5 and TRBJ2-1; D gene uncertain. V was cut by 2 bases and J by 0 bases, with 5 bases left in between. Germline CDR1 reads MNHEY; CDR2 reads SVGAGI. This CDR3 has 14 residues. The CDR3 DNA follows: TGTGCCAGCAGTTACGGGTCCTCCTACAATGAGCAGTTCTTC. Translation gives CASSYGSSYNEQFF.

The genes are TRBV13 and TRBJ2-7, with TRBD2 as a possible D gene (6 bases). The CDR3 is 16 amino acids. With 5 bases removed from V and 2 bases from J, the gap between germline ends came to 19 bases. Germline lookup yields CDR1 PRHDT and CDR2 FYEKMQ (reference sequence). This CDR3 is CASSPRSGTQAYEQYF. The CDR3 nucleotides read TGTGCCAGCAGCCCGCGATCCGGGACTCAGGCCTACGAGCAGTACTTC.

This chain connects TRBV27 to TRBJ1-3; 8 bases are shared with TRBD1. V trimming: 7 bases; J trimming: 0 bases; junction bases outside the gene matches: 8. Germline assignment: CDR1 MNHEY and CDR2 SMNVEV (reference sequence). The length of the CDR3 is 16 residues. The CDR3, as DNA: TGTGCCAGCACCTTTTGGGACAGGACCTCTGGAAACACCATATATTTT. Its translation: CASTFWDRTSGNTIYF.

The chain joins TRBV7-2 to TRBJ1-2; tentative D call: TRBD1 (5 bases). V lost 2 bases to trimming and J lost 2 bases, with 9 bases between them. The CDR3 has 14 amino acids. Germline assignment: CDR1 SGHTA and CDR2 FQGNSA. CDR3 residues: CASSLQRDNYGYTF. CDR3 in DNA: TGTGCCAGCAGCTTACAACGGGACAACTATGGCTACACCTTC. Full variable domain (rest looked up from reference TRBV7-2 and TRBJ1-2): GAGVSQSPSNKVTEKGKDVELRCDPISGHTALYWYRQSLGQGLEFLIYFQGNSAPDKSGLPSDRFSAERTGGSVSTLTIQRTQQEDSAVYLCASSLQRDNYGYTFGSGTRLTVV.

This chain joins TRBV28 and TRBJ1-5; 7 bases line up with TRBD1. The CDR3 sequence is 15 residues long. V shed 2 bases and J 2 bases; nucleotides not matched to a gene: 3. CDR1 and CDR2 (germline): MDHEN, SYDVKM. Written as DNA, the CDR3 is TGTGCCAGCAGTTTAGGAGGGGGCGGCAATCAGCCCCAGCATTTT. Protein: CASSLGGGGNQPQHF.

This chain connects TRBV2 to TRBJ2-5, with 10 bases fitting TRBD2. Germline loops: CDR1 SNHLY, CDR2 FYNNEI. Trimming cost V 6 bases and J 4 bases; bases outside gene matches: 11. CDR3 size: 16 residues. In DNA form, the CDR3 reads TGTGCCAGCAGCGAGGCCCTAGCGGGAGTAGTAGAGACCCAGTACTTC. Translation: CASSEALAGVVETQYF.

This chain joins TRBV6-4 and TRBJ2-3; 7 bases align to TRBD1. Germline CDR1 is MRHNA and CDR2 is SNTAGT. With V trimmed by 6 bases and J by 1 base, 10 bases remained unmatched. This CDR3 is 16 amino acids long. The CDR3 coding sequence is TGTGCCAGCAGCTCCGTTCCCGGACAGGGCACAGATACGCAGTATTTT. Translation gives CASSSVPGQGTDTQYF.

The J gene is TRBJ2-3, the V gene TRBV7-9; D ambiguous. The CDR3 length is 12 residues. V was trimmed by 5 bases and J by 2 bases, leaving 5 bases between them. Germline V gene lookup returns CDR1 SEHNR and CDR2 FQNEAQ (reference sequence). CDR3 sequence: CASSTDTDTQYF. The CDR3 coding sequence is TGTGCCAGCAGCACCGACACAGATACGCAGTATTTT. Complete variable domain (other parts from reference TRBV7-9 and TRBJ2-3): DTGVSQNPRHKITKRGQNVTFRCDPISEHNRLYWYRQTLGQGPEFLTYFQNEAQLEKSRLLSDRFSAERPKGSFSTLEIQRTEQGDSAMYLCASSTDTDTQYFGPGTRLTVL.

The V gene is TRBV6-1, the J gene TRBJ1-5; maybe TRBD1 (5 bases). V was cut by 5 bases and J by 6 bases, with 17 bases left in between. Germline V gene lookup returns CDR1 MNHNS and CDR2 SASEGT. This CDR3 comprises 15 residues. CDR3 in DNA: TGTGCCAGCAGTCCCCGGACACCCCTTGGTCAGCCCCAGCATTTT. Translation: CASSPRTPLGQPQHF.

Comment on this clone: A read error is possible here, since a much larger clone lies one base away. In DNA form, the CDR3 reads TGTGCCAGCAGCCAAAACAGTCACGGGGAATCTGGGGCCAACGTCCTGACTTTC. Protein product: CASSQNSHGESGANVLTF. The chain links TRBV7-6 to TRBJ2-6; possibly TRBD2 for D (5 bases). The CDR3 has 18 amino acids. In germline, CDR1 is SGHVS, CDR2 FNYEAQ. V lost 5 bases and J lost 1, with 18 bases in between.

The CDR3 DNA sequence: TGCGCCAGCAGCCAACCTTTTTTGACAGGACCTAATGAGCAGTTCTTC. As protein: CASSQPFLTGPNEQFF. The chain uses TRBV4-1 and TRBJ2-1, with D tentatively TRBD1 (6 bases). Germline loops: CDR1 MGHRA, CDR2 YSYEKL. Trimming removed 2 bases at V and 7 bases at J, with 18 bases between. There are 16 residues in the CDR3.

The rearrangement links TRBV6-5 to TRBJ2-1; 8 bases align to TRBD2. The CDR3 length is 14 residues. Germline V gene lookup returns CDR1 MNHEY and CDR2 SVGAGI. After removal of 7 bases from V and 9 bases from J, the junction contained 11 bases not matched to a gene. Here the CDR3 DNA reads TGTGCCAGCACCCAGACTAGCGAGGTCAGTGAGCAGTTCTTC. Translation gives CASTQTSEVSEQFF.

This chain links TRBV28 with TRBJ1-2; D might be TRBD1 (6 bases). In germline, CDR1 is MDHEN, CDR2 SYDVKM. V lost 7 bases, J lost 4 bases, and 13 bases lay in between. This CDR3 is 13 amino acids long. The DNA of the CDR3 is TGTGCCAGCACGCTGGGGGGGGCCTATGGCTACACCTTC. This translates into CASTLGGAYGYTF.

The chain links TRBV28 to TRBJ2-7, with TRBD2 matching 11 bases. This CDR3 spans 14 amino acids. J lost 4 bases, V lost 11 bases, and 10 bases had no gene match. CDR1 and CDR2 (germline): MDHEN, SYDVKM. The CDR3 nucleotides are TGTGCCCACGGAACCCCTAGCGGGAGGTACGAGCAGTACTTC. This gives the protein CAHGTPSGRYEQYF.

Here the CDR3 DNA reads TGCGCCAGCAGCCGGTCGCTTGGTAGCGGGAATCCCGGGGAGCTGTTTTTT. Its protein is CASSRSLGSGNPGELFF. The rearrangement joins TRBV5-1 to TRBJ2-2; TRBD2 agrees at 8 bases. In germline, CDR1 is SGHRS, CDR2 YFSETQ. This CDR3 comprises 17 residues. V lost 4 bases to trimming and J lost 6 bases; unmatched junction nucleotides: 14.

On this clone: This CDR3 is also generated by other DNA sequences in the sample. The chain has TRBV7-9 and TRBJ2-7, with D possibly being TRBD1 (8 bases). CDR1 is SEHNR and CDR2 is FQNEAQ in the germline V gene (reference sequence). The CDR3 consists of 14 residues. V was trimmed by 5 bases and J by 4 bases, leaving 15 bases between them. The DNA of the CDR3 is TGTGCCAGCAGCCCAACAGGGGGGGCTTACGAGCAGTACTTC. This translates into CASSPTGGAYEQYF. Using reference TRBV7-9 and TRBJ2-7 for the parts outside the CDR3, the full variable domain is DTGVSQNPRHKITKRGQNVTFRCDPISEHNRLYWYRQTLGQGPEFLTYFQNEAQLEKSRLLSDRFSAERPKGSFSTLEIQRTEQGDSAMYLCASSPTGGAYEQYFGPGTRLTVT.

The chain is built from TRBV5-5 and TRBJ1-3; D gene unclear. V shed 2 bases and J shed 8 bases, with 5 bases lying between them. Germline values: CDR1 SGHKS, CDR2 YYEKEE (reference sequence). The CDR3 length is 11 residues. The CDR3 nucleotides read TGTGCCAGCAGCTTTGGGGACACCATATATTTT. Translation: CASSFGDTIYF.

This clone was detected a few times. Other nucleotide sequences in the sample specify the same CDR3. The chain joins TRBV9 to TRBJ2-3; 7 bases align to TRBD2. The CDR3 loop spans 14 amino acids. With V trimmed by 0 bases and J by 6 bases, 4 bases remained unmatched. Germline values: CDR1 SGDLS, CDR2 YYNGEE. As DNA, the CDR3 is TGTGCCAGCAGCGTAGCCGGCGGGAGCGATACGCAGTATTTT. It translates to CASSVAGGSDTQYF.

This clone was seen a few times. CDR3 protein: CASRSGTGFGNTEAFF. CDR3 nucleotide sequence: TGTGCCAGCAGATCCGGGACAGGGTTTGGGAACACTGAAGCTTTCTTT. The V gene is TRBV28, the J gene TRBJ1-1, with 9 bases matching TRBD1. The CDR3 extends over 16 amino acids. The junction had 9 bases not matched to a gene; V was cut back by 6 bases and J by 1 base. Per the germline V gene, CDR1 is MDHEN and CDR2 is SYDVKM.

In its sample, this clone was seen a few times. One end of the junction fails to match germline, which may point to a read error. This rearrangement joins TRBV27 to TRBJ2-1; perhaps TRBD1 as D (6 bases). Germline CDR1 reads MNHEY; CDR2 reads SMNVEV (reference sequence). There are 13 residues in the CDR3. CDR3 sequence: CASSLSGTGWKLF. In nucleotides, the CDR3 is TGTGCCAGCAGTTTATCGGGAACAGGGTGGAAGCTCTTC.

The chain joins TRBV2 to TRBJ2-7, with TRBD2 as a possible D gene (5 bases). Germline-derived CDR1 and CDR2 are SNHLY and FYNNEI. CDR3 size: 11 residues. Trimming pared 5 bases from V and 4 bases from J, leaving 6 bases between. The chain's CDR3 is CASSTSYEQYF. CDR3 in DNA: TGTGCCAGCAGTACTAGTTACGAGCAGTACTTC.

This sequence joins TRBV29-1 and TRBJ2-7; either TRBD1 or TRBD2 may supply D (5 bases each). The germline V and J ends were trimmed by 4 bases and 7 bases, with 8 bases remaining between them. The CDR3 spans 10 residues. Germline values: CDR1 SQVTM, CDR2 ANQGSEA. The CDR3 here is CSVVGEEQYF. CDR3 bases: TGCAGCGTTGTGGGGGAAGAGCAGTACTTC.

This clone appeared once. The genes are TRBV27 and TRBJ1-1, with 8 bases identical to TRBD1. The CDR3 has 16 amino acids. The V gene end was trimmed by 4 bases and the J gene end by 2 bases; junction bases not matched to a gene: 9. Germline V CDR1 and CDR2: MNHEY, SMNVEV (reference sequence). The CDR3, as DNA: TGTGCCAGCAGTTCAGAACAGACAGGGGTTAACACTGAAGCTTTCTTT. Amino acid sequence: CASSSEQTGVNTEAFF.

The chain recombines TRBV6-5 with TRBJ1-5; a possible D gene is TRBD1 (5 bases). Trimming stripped 6 bases from V and 7 bases from J, with 16 bases between. The CDR3 has 14 residues. CDR1 is MNHEY and CDR2 is SVGAGI in the germline V gene. CDR3 amino acids: CASRSMQGGQPQHF. DNA for the CDR3: TGTGCCAGCAGGTCGATGCAGGGTGGGCAGCCCCAGCATTTT.

This clone was seen just once. The chain has TRBV4-1 and TRBJ2-7; tentatively, D is TRBD2 (6 bases). The V end was cut by 0 bases, the J end by 3 bases, with 21 bases between. Per the germline V gene, CDR1 is MGHRA and CDR2 is YSYEKL. CDR3 length: 18 amino acids. The CDR3 region is CASSQDRSPRGGYYEQYF. The CDR3 DNA reads as TGCGCCAGCAGCCAAGATCGGTCTCCGCGGGGCGGCTACTACGAGCAGTACTTC.